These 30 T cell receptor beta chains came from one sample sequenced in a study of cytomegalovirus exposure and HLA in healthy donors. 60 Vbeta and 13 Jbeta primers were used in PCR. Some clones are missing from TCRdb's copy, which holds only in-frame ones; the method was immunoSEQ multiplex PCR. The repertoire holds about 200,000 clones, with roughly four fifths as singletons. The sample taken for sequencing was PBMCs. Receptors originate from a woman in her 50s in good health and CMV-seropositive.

This CDR3 is CASGLKGPGTEAFF. The CDR3, as DNA: TGTGCTAGTGGTTTGAAAGGGCCGGGGACTGAAGCTTTCTTT. This sequence joins TRBV12-5 and TRBJ1-1; no firm D call. CDR3 length equals 14 residues. Germline V gene sequence: CDR1 LGHNT, CDR2 FRNRAP. Trimming shortened V by 2 bases and J by 5 bases, and 12 bases separated the two germline ends.

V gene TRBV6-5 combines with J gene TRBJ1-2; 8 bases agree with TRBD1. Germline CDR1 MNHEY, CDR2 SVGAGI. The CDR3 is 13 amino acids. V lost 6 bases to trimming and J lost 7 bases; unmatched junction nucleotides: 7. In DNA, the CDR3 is TGTGCCAGCAGCGGACAGGGTTTATCTGGCTACACCTTC. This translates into CASSGQGLSGYTF.

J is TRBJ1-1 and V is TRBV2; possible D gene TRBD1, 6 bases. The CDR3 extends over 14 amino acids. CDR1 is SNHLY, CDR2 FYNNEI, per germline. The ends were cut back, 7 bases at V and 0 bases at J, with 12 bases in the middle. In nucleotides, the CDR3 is TGTGCCAGCAATCCCGGGACATTGAACACTGAAGCTTTCTTT. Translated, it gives CASNPGTLNTEAFF.

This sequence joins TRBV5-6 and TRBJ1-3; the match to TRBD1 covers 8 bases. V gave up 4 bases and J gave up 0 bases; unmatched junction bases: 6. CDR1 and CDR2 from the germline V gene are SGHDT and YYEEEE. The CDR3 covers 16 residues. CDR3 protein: CASSSGTGYSGNTIYF. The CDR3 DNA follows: TGTGCCAGCAGCAGCGGGACAGGATACTCTGGAAACACCATATATTTT.

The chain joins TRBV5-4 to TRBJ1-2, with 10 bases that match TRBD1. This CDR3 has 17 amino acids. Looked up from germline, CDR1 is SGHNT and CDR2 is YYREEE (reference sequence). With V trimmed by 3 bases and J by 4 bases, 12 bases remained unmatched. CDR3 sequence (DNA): TGTGCCAGCAGCTATCGGACAGGGGGACCCGGAGGCTATGGCTACACCTTC. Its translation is CASSYRTGGPGGYGYTF.

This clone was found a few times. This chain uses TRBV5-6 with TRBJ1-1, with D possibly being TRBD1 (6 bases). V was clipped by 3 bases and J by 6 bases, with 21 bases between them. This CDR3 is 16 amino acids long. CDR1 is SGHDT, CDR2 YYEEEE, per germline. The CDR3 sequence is CASSSDGGRGVSEAFF. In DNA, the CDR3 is TGTGCCAGCAGCTCTGATGGGGGCAGGGGAGTTTCTGAAGCTTTCTTT. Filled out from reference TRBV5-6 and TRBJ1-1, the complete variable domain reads DAGVTQSPTHLIKTRGQQVTLRCSPKSGHDTVSWYQQALGQGPQFIFQYYEEEERQRGNFPDRFSGHQFPNYSSELNVNALLLGDSALYLCASSSDGGRGVSEAFFGQGTRLTVV.

Here the CDR3 DNA reads TGTGCCAGCAGCAACGAGGAGGGGTGGGATGGCTACACCTTC. Translating it yields CASSNEEGWDGYTF. This chain connects TRBV5-8 to TRBJ1-2; D might be TRBD1 (5 bases). CDR3 size: 14 residues. Germline V gene data show CDR1 as SGHTS and CDR2 as YDEGEE. V lost 4 bases to trimming and J lost 6 bases, with 16 bases between them.

The chain's CDR3 is CASSLRADRSSYEQYF. The CDR3 nucleotides are TGTGCCAGCAGCTTAAGAGCGGACCGCAGCTCCTACGAGCAGTACTTC. The chain is built from TRBV11-2 and TRBJ2-7, with TRBD2 as a possible D gene (5 bases). This CDR3 is 16 amino acids long. V shed 2 bases and J shed 0 bases, with 14 bases lying between them. The V gene's germline CDR1 is SGHAT and CDR2 FQNNGV.

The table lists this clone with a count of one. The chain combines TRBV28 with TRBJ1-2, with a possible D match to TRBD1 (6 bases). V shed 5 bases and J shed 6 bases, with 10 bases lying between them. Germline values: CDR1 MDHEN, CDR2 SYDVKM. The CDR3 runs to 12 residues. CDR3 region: CASSTDSNGYTF. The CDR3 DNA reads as TGTGCCAGCAGTACGGACAGCAATGGCTACACCTTC.

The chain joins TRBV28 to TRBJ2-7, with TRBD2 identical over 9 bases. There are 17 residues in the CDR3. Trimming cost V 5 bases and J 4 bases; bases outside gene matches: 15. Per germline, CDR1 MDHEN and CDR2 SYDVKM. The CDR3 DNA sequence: TGTGCCAGCAGTCTAAGGGGGAGTAGCGGGAGCTTTTACGAGCAGTACTTC. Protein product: CASSLRGSSGSFYEQYF.

The CDR3 sequence: CASSPPNIRDRGNEQFF. DNA of the CDR3: TGTGCCAGCTCACCGCCTAATATTCGGGACAGGGGGAATGAGCAGTTCTTC. The rearrangement uses TRBV18 and TRBJ2-1; 11 bases fit TRBD1. Per germline, CDR1 KGHSH and CDR2 LQKENI. V lost 3 bases, J lost 7 bases, and 11 bases stayed unmatched. The CDR3 is 17 amino acids.

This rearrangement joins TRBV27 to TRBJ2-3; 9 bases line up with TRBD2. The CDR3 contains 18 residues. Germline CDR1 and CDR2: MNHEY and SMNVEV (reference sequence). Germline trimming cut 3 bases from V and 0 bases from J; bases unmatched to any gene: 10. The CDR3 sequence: CASSFGLAGRSSTDTQYF. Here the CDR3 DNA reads TGTGCCAGCAGTTTTGGTCTAGCGGGGCGATCTAGCACAGATACGCAGTATTTT.

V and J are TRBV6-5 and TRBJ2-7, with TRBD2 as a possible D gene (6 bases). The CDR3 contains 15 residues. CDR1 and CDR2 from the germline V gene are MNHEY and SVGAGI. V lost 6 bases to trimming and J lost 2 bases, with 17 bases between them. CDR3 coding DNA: TGTGCCAGCAGACTGCACCGGGGGACCCCCTACGAGCAGTACTTC. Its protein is CASRLHRGTPYEQYF.

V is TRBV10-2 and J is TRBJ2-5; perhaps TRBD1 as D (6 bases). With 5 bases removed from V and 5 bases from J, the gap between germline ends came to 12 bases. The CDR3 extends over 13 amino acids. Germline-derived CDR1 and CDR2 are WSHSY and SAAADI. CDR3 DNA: TGCGCCAGCAGTTCACAGGGTGGGGAGACCCAGTACTTC. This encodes CASSSQGGETQYF.

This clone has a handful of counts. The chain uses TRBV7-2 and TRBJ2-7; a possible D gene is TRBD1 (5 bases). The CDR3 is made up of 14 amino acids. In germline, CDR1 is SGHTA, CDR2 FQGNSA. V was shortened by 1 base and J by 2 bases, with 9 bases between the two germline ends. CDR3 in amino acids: CASSLGPGTYEQYF. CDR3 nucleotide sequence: TGTGCCAGCAGCTTAGGCCCAGGGACCTACGAGCAGTACTTC.

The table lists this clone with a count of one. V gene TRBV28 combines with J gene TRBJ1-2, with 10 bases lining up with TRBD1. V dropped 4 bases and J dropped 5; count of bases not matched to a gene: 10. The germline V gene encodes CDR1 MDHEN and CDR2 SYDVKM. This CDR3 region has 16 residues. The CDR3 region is CASSSGTGVTQYGYTF. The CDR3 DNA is TGTGCCAGCAGTTCCGGGACAGGGGTTACTCAGTATGGCTACACCTTC.

The CDR3 here is CATSDYEQYF. In DNA, the CDR3 is TGTGCCACTTCGGACTACGAGCAGTACTTC. This chain connects TRBV28 to TRBJ2-5; D not certain. The closer fit of TRBJ2-7 to the DNA end suggests the J call may be wrong. Looked up from germline, CDR1 is MDHEN and CDR2 is SYDVKM. This CDR3 comprises 10 residues.

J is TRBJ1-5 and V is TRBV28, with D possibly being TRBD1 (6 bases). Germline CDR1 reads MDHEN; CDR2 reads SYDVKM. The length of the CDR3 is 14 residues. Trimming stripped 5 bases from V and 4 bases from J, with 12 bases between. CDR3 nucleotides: TGTGCCAGCAGTCGGACAGTTACGAATCAGCCCCAGCATTTT. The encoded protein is CASSRTVTNQPQHF.

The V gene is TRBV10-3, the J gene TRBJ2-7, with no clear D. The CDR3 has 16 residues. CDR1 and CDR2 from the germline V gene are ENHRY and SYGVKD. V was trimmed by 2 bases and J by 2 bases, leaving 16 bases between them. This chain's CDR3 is CAISEGLSPGAYEQYF. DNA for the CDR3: TGTGCCATCAGTGAGGGTCTATCCCCAGGCGCCTACGAGCAGTACTTC.

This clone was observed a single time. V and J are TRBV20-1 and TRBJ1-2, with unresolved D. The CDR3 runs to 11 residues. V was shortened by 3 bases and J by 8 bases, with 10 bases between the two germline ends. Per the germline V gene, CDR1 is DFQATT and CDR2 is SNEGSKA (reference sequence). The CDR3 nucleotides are TGCAGTGCTAGGCGGGAAGGGGGCTACACCTTC. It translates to CSARREGGYTF.

The CDR3 region is CASSGLTFAGLGTDTQYF. In DNA, the CDR3 is TGTGCCAGCAGTGGACTCACCTTCGCGGGGCTCGGCACAGATACGCAGTATTTT. The genes are TRBV2 and TRBJ2-3, with D perhaps matching TRBD2 (6 bases). This CDR3 is 18 amino acids long. Trimming shortened V by 4 bases and J by 1 base, and 21 bases separated the two germline ends. Germline lookup yields CDR1 SNHLY and CDR2 FYNNEI.

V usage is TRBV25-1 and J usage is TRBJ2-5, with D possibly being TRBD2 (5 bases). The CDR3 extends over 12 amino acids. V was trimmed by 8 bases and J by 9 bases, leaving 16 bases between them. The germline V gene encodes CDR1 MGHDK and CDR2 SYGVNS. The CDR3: CASLDPQRAQYF. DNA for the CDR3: TGTGCCAGCCTGGACCCCCAGAGGGCCCAGTACTTC.

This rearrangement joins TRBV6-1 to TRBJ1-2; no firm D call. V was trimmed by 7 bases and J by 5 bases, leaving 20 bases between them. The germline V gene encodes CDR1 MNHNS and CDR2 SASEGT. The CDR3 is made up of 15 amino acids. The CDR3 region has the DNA TGTGCCAGCAACCCTACAGTGGCGGACTTTTATGGCTACACCTTC. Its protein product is CASNPTVADFYGYTF.

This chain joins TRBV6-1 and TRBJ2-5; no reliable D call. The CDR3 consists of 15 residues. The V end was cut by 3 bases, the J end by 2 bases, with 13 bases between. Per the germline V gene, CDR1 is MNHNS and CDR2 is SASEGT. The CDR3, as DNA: TGTGCCAGCAGTGAGGAGACTTGGATGCAAGAGACCCAGTACTTC. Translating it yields CASSEETWMQETQYF.

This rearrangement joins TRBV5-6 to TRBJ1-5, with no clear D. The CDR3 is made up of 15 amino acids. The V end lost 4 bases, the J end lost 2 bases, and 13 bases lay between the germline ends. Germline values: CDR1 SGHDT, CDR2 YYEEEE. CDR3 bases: TGTGCCAGCAGCCGACGAGGGTCGGGCAATCAGCCCCAGCATTTT. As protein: CASSRRGSGNQPQHF.

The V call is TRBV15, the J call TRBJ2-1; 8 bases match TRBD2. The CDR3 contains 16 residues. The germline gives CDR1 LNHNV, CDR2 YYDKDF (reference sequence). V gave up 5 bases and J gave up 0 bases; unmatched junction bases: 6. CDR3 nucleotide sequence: TGTGCCACCAGCGACCGGACTAGCCGCTCCTACAATGAGCAGTTCTTC. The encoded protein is CATSDRTSRSYNEQFF.

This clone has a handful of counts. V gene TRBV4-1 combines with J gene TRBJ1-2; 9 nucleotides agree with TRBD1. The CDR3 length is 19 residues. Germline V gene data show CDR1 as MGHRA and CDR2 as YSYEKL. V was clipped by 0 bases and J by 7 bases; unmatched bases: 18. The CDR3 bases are TGCGCCAGCAGCCAAGATCCCCGGAAGGTCGACAGGGGGTACGTTGGCTACACCTTC. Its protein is CASSQDPRKVDRGYVGYTF.

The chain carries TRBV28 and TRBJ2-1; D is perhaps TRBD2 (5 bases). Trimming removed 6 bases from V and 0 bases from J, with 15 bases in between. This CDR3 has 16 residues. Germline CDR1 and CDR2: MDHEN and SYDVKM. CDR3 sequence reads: CASSPLGSGSYNEQFF. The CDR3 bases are TGTGCCAGCAGCCCCCTAGGAAGCGGCTCCTACAATGAGCAGTTCTTC. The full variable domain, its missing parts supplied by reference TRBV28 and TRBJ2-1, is DVKVTQSSRYLVKRTGEKVFLECVQDMDHENMFWYRQDPGLGLRLIYFSYDVKMKEKGDIPEGYSVSREKKERFSLILESASTNQTSMYLCASSPLGSGSYNEQFFGPGTRLTVL.

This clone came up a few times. The DNA of the CDR3 is TGTGCCAGCAGCGAAACTAGCGGGGGCCGAAATACGCAGTATTTT. Protein product: CASSETSGGRNTQYF. This rearrangement joins TRBV5-4 to TRBJ2-3; TRBD2 agrees at 11 bases. CDR3 length equals 15 residues. The trim removed 4 bases at V and 7 bases at J, leaving 8 bases unmatched. Per the germline V gene, CDR1 is SGHNT and CDR2 is YYREEE (reference sequence). The whole variable domain, filled in from reference TRBV5-4 and TRBJ2-3, reads ETGVTQSPTHLIKTRGQQVTLRCSSQSGHNTVSWYQQALGQGPQFIFQYYREEENGRGNFPPRFSGLQFPNYSSELNVNALELDDSALYLCASSETSGGRNTQYFGPGTRLTVL.

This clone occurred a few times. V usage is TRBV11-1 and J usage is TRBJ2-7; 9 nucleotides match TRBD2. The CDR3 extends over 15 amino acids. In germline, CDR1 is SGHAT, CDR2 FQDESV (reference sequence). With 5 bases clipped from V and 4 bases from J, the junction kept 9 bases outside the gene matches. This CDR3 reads CASSRTGTSHYEQYF. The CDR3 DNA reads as TGTGCCAGCAGCCGTACCGGGACTAGCCATTACGAGCAGTACTTC.